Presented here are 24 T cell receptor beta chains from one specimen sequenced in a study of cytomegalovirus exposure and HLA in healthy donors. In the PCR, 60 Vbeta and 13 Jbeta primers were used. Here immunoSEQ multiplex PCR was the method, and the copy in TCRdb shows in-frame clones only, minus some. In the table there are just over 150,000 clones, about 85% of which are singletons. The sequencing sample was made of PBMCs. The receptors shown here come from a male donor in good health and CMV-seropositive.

As DNA, the CDR3 is TGTGCCAGCAGCCAAGATTCCGAGGGCCTAAATGAAAAACTGTTTTTT. Residues: CASSQDSEGLNEKLFF. The rearrangement links TRBV14 to TRBJ1-4; D is uncertain. V was pared by 0 bases and J by 5 bases, with 13 bases between. The CDR3 length is 16 residues. CDR1 and CDR2 (germline): SGHDN, FVKESK.

CDR3 DNA: TGTGCCAGCAGCCACATGCGGGGGGCGCCCCCGTTCGGGGAGCTGTTTTTT. It yields the protein CASSHMRGAPPFGELFF. The chain links TRBV16 to TRBJ2-2; 8 bases match TRBD2. Germline lookup yields CDR1 KGHSY and CDR2 FQNENV. V lost 3 bases to trimming and J lost 7 bases; unmatched junction nucleotides: 13. The CDR3 runs to 17 residues.

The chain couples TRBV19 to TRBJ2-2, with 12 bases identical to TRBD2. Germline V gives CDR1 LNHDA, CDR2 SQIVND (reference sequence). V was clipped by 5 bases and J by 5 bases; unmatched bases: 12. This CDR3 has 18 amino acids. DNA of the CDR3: TGTGCCAGTAGTTCAAGACTAGCGGGAGTCTTAGGAACCGGGGAGCTGTTTTTT. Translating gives CASSSRLAGVLGTGELFF.

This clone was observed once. This CDR3 is CAGGGGYEQYF. The CDR3, as DNA: TGTGCCGGGGGGGGCGGATACGAGCAGTACTTC. The V call is TRBV2, the J call TRBJ2-7, with a possible D match to TRBD2 (7 bases). CDR3 length: 11 residues. Trimming shortened V by 11 bases and J by 4 bases, and 12 bases separated the two germline ends. CDR1 SNHLY and CDR2 FYNNEI come from the germline V gene.

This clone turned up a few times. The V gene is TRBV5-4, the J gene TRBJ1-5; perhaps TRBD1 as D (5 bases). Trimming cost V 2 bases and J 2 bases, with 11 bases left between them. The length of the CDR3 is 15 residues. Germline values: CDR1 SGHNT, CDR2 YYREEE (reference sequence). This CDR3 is CASSFGGVGNQPQHF. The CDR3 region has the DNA TGTGCCAGCAGCTTCGGGGGTGTGGGCAATCAGCCCCAGCATTTT. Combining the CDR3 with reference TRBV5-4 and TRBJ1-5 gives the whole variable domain ETGVTQSPTHLIKTRGQQVTLRCSSQSGHNTVSWYQQALGQGPQFIFQYYREEENGRGNFPPRFSGLQFPNYSSELNVNALELDDSALYLCASSFGGVGNQPQHFGDGTRLSIL.

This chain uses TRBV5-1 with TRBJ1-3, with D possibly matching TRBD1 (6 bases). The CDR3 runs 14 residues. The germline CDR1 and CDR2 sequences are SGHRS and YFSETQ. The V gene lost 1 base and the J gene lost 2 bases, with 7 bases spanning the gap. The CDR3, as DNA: TGCGCCAGCAGCTTGTGGGGGCCTGGAAACACCATATATTTT. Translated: CASSLWGPGNTIYF.

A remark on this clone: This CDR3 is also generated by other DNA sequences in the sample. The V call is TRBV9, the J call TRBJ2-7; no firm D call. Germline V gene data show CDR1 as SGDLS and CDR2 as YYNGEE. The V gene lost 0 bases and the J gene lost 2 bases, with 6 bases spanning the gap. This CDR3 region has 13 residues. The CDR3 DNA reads TGTGCCAGCAGCGTAGGGCAGACCTACGAGCAGTACTTC. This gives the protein CASSVGQTYEQYF.

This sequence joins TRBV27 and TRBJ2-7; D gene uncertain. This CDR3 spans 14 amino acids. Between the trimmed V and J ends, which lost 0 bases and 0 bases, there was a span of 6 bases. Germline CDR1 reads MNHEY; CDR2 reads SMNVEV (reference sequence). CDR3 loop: CASSLSASSYEQYF. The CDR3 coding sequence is TGTGCCAGCAGTTTATCGGCTAGCTCCTACGAGCAGTACTTC.

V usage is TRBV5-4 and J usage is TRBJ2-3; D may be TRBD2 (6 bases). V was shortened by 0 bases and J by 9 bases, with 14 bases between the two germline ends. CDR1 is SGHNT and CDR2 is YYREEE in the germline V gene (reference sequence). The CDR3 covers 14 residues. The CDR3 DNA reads TGTGCCAGCAGCTTGGGAGGGACTTCCCCCACGCAGTATTTT. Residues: CASSLGGTSPTQYF.

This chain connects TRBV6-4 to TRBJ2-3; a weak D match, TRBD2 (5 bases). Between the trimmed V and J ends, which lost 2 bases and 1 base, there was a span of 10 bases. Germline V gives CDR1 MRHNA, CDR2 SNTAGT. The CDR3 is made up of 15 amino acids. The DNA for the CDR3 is TGTGCCAGCAGTGACGGGATTAGCGGCACAGATACGCAGTATTTT. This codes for CASSDGISGTDTQYF.

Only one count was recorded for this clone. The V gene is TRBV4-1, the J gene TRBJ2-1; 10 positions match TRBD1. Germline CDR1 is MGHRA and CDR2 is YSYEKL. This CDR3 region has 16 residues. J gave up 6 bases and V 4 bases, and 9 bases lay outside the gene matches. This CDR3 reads CASSLTGQGSVNEQFF. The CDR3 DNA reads TGCGCCAGCAGCCTTACGGGACAGGGGAGTGTCAATGAGCAGTTCTTC.

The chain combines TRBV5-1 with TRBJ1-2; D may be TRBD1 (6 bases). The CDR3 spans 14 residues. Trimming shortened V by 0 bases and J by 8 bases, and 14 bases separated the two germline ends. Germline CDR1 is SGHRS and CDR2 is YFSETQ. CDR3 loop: CASSLATARGGYTF. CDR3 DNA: TGCGCCAGCAGCTTGGCCACCGCCAGGGGCGGCTACACCTTC. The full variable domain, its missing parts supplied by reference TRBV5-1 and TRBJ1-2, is KAGVTQTPRYLIKTRGQQVTLSCSPISGHRSVSWYQQTPGQGLQFLFEYFSETQRNKGNFPGRFSGRQFSNSRSEMNVSTLELGDSALYLCASSLATARGGYTFGSGTRLTVV.

Here the CDR3 DNA reads TGTGCCAGTAGTACCTCGGGTTCTGCTCAGCCCCAGCATTTT. Translating gives CASSTSGSAQPQHF. The chain is built from TRBV19 and TRBJ1-5; D uncertain. CDR1 LNHDA and CDR2 SQIVND come from the germline V gene (reference sequence). The CDR3 is made up of 14 amino acids. Trimming removed 4 bases from V and 6 bases from J, with 13 bases in between. The full variable domain, its missing parts supplied by reference TRBV19 and TRBJ1-5, is DGGITQSPKYLFRKEGQNVTLSCEQNLNHDAMYWYRQDPGQGLRLIYYSQIVNDFQKGDIAEGYSVSREKKESFPLTVTSAQKNPTAFYLCASSTSGSAQPQHFGDGTRLSIL.

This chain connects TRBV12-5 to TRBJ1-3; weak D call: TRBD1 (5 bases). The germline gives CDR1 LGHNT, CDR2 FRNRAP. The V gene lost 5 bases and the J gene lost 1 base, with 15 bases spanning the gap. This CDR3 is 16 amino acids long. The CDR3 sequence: CASGLPRGESGNTIYF. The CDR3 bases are TGTGCTAGTGGTCTCCCCCGGGGGGAGTCTGGAAACACCATATATTTT.

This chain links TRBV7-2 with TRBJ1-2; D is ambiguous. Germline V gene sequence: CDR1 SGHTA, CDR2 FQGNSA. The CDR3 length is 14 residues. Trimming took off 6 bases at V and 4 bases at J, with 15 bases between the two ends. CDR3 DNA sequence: TGTGCCAGCAGTCGCATGGGCTACGGCTATGGCTACACCTTC. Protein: CASSRMGYGYGYTF.

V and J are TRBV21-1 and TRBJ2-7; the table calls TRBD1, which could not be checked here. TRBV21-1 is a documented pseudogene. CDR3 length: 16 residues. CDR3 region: CASSKVGARWAYEQYF. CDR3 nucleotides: TGTGCCAGCAGCAAAGTGGGGGCCCGGTGGGCCTACGAGCAGTACTTC.

The CDR3 bases are TGTGCCAGCAGTTCCACACCCAGGCGGGTCTACGAGCAGTACTTC. It encodes CASSSTPRRVYEQYF. The rearrangement links TRBV11-2 to TRBJ2-7; the D gene is possibly TRBD2 (5 bases). The CDR3 totals 15 residues. Trimming took 6 bases from V and 3 from J, leaving 18 bases between them. Germline CDR1 reads SGHAT; CDR2 reads FQNNGV.

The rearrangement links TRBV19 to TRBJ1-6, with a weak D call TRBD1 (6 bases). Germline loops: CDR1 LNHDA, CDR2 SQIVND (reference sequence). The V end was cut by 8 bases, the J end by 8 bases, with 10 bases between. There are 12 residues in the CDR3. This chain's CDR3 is CASRDTYSPLHF. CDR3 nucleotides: TGTGCCAGTCGGGACACCTATTCACCCCTCCACTTT. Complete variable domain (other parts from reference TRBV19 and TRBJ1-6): DGGITQSPKYLFRKEGQNVTLSCEQNLNHDAMYWYRQDPGQGLRLIYYSQIVNDFQKGDIAEGYSVSREKKESFPLTVTSAQKNPTAFYLCASRDTYSPLHFGNGTRLTVT.

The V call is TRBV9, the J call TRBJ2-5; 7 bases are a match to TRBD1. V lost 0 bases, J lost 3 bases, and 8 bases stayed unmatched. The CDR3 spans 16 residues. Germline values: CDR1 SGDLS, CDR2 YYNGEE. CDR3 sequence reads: CASSVVLGGQKETQYF. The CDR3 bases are TGTGCCAGCAGCGTAGTCTTAGGGGGACAGAAAGAGACCCAGTACTTC. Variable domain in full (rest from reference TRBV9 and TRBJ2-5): DSGVTQTPKHLITATGQRVTLRCSPRSGDLSVYWYQQSLDQGLQFLIQYYNGEERAKGNILERFSAQQFPDLHSELNLSSLELGDSALYFCASSVVLGGQKETQYFGPGTRLLVL.

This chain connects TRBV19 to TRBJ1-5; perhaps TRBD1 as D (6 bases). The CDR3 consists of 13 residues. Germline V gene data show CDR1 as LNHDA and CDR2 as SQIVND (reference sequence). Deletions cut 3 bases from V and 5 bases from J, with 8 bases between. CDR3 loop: CASSIQGYQPQHF. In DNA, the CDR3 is TGTGCCAGTAGTATCCAGGGGTATCAGCCCCAGCATTTT.

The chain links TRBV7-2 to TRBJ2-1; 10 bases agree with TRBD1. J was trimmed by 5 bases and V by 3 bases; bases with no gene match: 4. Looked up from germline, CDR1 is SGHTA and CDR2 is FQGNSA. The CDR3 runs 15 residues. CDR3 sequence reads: CASSFRGQGNNEQFF. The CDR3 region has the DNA TGTGCCAGCAGCTTTAGGGGACAGGGGAACAATGAGCAGTTCTTC. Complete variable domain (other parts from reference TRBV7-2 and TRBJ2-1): GAGVSQSPSNKVTEKGKDVELRCDPISGHTALYWYRQSLGQGLEFLIYFQGNSAPDKSGLPSDRFSAERTGGSVSTLTIQRTQQEDSAVYLCASSFRGQGNNEQFFGPGTRLTVL.

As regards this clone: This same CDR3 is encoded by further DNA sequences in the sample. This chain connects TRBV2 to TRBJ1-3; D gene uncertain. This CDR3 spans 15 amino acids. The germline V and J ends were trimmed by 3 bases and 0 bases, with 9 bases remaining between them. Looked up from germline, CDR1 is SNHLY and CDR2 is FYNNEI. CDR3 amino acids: CASSDQASSGNTIYF. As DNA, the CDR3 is TGTGCCAGCAGTGATCAGGCGAGCTCTGGAAACACCATATATTTT.

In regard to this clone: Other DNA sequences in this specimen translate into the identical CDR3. CDR3 amino acids: CASSPGLAGVNEQFF. CDR3 in DNA: TGTGCCAGCAGCCCGGGGCTAGCGGGAGTGAATGAGCAGTTCTTC. The chain links TRBV27 to TRBJ2-1; TRBD2 agrees at 10 bases. CDR1 is MNHEY, CDR2 SMNVEV, per germline (reference sequence). The V segment lost 6 bases and the J segment 7 bases; nucleotides outside the gene matches: 9. CDR3 size: 15 residues.

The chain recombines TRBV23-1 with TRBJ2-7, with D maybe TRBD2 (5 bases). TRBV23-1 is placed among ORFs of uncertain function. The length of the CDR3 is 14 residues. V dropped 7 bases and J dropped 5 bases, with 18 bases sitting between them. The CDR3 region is CASTNRERSHEQYF. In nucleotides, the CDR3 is TGCGCCAGCACCAACCGAGAGCGGTCCCACGAGCAGTACTTC.